Listed below are T cell receptor beta chains from one sample, sequenced in a study of early T cells in non-severe SARS-CoV-2 infection. TCRdb itself ran the 5' RACE reads through MiXCR, one entry per CDR3 protein. The table shows some 89,000 distinct CDR3 sequences, with roughly 9.6% occurring only once. The source was whole blood, collected at baseline. The receptors come from an adult who was a healthcare worker with PCR-confirmed SARS-CoV-2 infection or an uninfected control (not recorded which). The CDR3 runs from the conserved cysteine through the conserved F or W. D genes are given only for firm matches. Clone size is stated in some rows and not others, as once, few, many or a class when expanded.

. | TRBJ2-7 | 14 | TRBV5-1 | . | CASSLSWLTYEQYF | TGCGCCAGCAGCTTGTCTTGGCTGACCTACGAGCAGTACTTC
. | TRBJ2-2 | 13 | TRBV30 | . | CAWSAGGTEELFF | TGTGCCTGGAGCGCCGGAGGGACCGAGGAGCTGTTTTTT
. | TRBJ1-1 | 15 | TRBV27 | . | CASSFEGRVDTEAFF | TGTGCCAGCAGTTTTGAGGGCAGGGTAGACACTGAAGCTTTCTTT
TRBD1 | TRBJ1-3 | 14 | TRBV20-1 | many | CSALGQNSGNTIYF | TGCAGTGCTTTGGGACAGAACTCTGGAAACACCATATATTTT
. | TRBJ2-1 | 15 | TRBV7-9 | few | CASSLWRGSYNEQFF | TGTGCCAGCAGCTTATGGCGGGGCTCCTACAATGAGCAGTTCTTC
. | TRBJ2-4 | 13 | TRBV6-1 | many | CASSEGRGNIQYF | TGTGCCAGCAGTGAGGGCAGGGGAAACATTCAGTACTTC
TRBD1 | TRBJ2-3 | 15 | TRBV29-1 | few | CSVVLGDRASHTQYF | TGCAGCGTTGTCCTGGGGGACAGGGCATCACATACGCAGTATTTT
TRBD2 | TRBJ2-3 | 12 | TRBV29-1 | few | CSVGLAGDTQYF | TGCAGCGTTGGACTAGCGGGAGATACGCAGTATTTT
. | TRBJ1-3 | 16 | TRBV12-3/TRBV12-4 | few | CASSPPAWHSGNTIYF | TGTGCCAGCAGCCCCCCCGCCTGGCACTCTGGAAACACCATATATTTT
. | TRBJ2-1 | 13 | TRBV27 | many | CASSLSVYNEQFF | TGTGCCAGCAGTTTATCAGTTTACAATGAGCAGTTCTTC
. | TRBJ2-1 | 15 | TRBV6-5 | . | CASSYGGRSYNEQFF | TGTGCCAGCAGTTACGGGGGGAGGTCCTACAATGAGCAGTTCTTC
TRBD2 | TRBJ2-3 | 12 | TRBV29-1 | many | CSVGAQAGTMYF | TGCAGCGTGGGAGCACAGGCCGGGACTATGTATTTT
. | TRBJ2-3 | 12 | TRBV7-2 | few | CASSSVADTQYF | TGTGCCAGCAGCTCCGTCGCGGATACGCAGTATTTT
. | TRBJ2-7 | 14 | TRBV27 | many | CASRPKGQAYEQYF | TGTGCCAGCAGGCCCAAGGGACAAGCCTACGAGCAGTACTTC
. | TRBJ1-5 | 14 | TRBV6-1 | few | CASRSGGSNQPQHF | TGTGCCAGCAGGAGCGGGGGTAGCAATCAGCCCCAGCATTTT
. | TRBJ1-1 | 13 | TRBV12-3/TRBV12-4 | . | CASTVRGNTEAFF | TGTGCCAGCACGGTTAGGGGGAACACTGAAGCTTTCTTT
. | TRBJ2-7 | 15 | TRBV3-1 | . | CASSLGFSSLGEQYF | TGTGCCAGCAGCCTGGGATTTTCATCCCTAGGCGAGCAGTACTTC
. | TRBJ1-4 | 11 | TRBV29-1 | . | CSVQRREKLFF | TGCAGCGTCCAACGGCGTGAAAAACTGTTTTTT
TRBD1 | TRBJ1-2 | 14 | TRBV29-1 | few | CSVDFSGGDYGYTF | TGCAGCGTTGATTTCTCAGGGGGGGACTATGGCTACACCTTC
. | TRBJ2-3 | 13 | TRBV2 | many | CASSGGRRDTQYF | TGTGCCAGCAGTGGAGGGAGGAGGGATACGCAGTATTTT
. | TRBJ1-6 | 16 | TRBV28 | . | CASSKRRVPHNSPLHF | TGTGCCAGCTCCAAGAGGAGGGTTCCTCATAATTCACCCCTCCACTTT
TRBD1 | TRBJ1-2 | 14 | TRBV30 | . | CAWSADRGSYGYTF | TGTGCCTGGAGTGCAGACAGGGGATCGTATGGCTACACCTTC
. | TRBJ2-7 | 14 | TRBV14 | . | CASSQVESSYEQYF | TGTGCCAGCAGCCAAGTCGAGAGCTCCTACGAGCAGTACTTC
. | TRBJ1-5 | 14 | TRBV7-6 | many | CASSVGGRDQPQHF | TGTGCCAGCAGCGTGGGGGGTAGGGATCAGCCCCAGCATTTT
TRBD2 | TRBJ2-1 | 14 | TRBV10-2 | many | CASSGTSGYNEQFF | TGCGCCAGCAGCGGGACTAGCGGATACAATGAGCAGTTCTTC
TRBD1 | TRBJ2-7 | 13 | TRBV12-3/TRBV12-4 | few | CASRRDREGEQYF | TGTGCCAGCAGAAGGGACAGGGAAGGCGAGCAGTACTTC
. | TRBJ2-1 | 18 | TRBV5-5 | . | CASSLLPPGRRANNEQFF | TGTGCCAGCAGCTTGCTCCCTCCCGGGCGGAGGGCCAACAATGAGCAGTTCTTC
. | TRBJ2-5 | 16 | TRBV6-5 | few | CASSYSTGLGQETQYF | TGTGCCAGCAGTTACTCGACAGGCCTAGGTCAAGAGACCCAGTACTTC
TRBD1 | TRBJ2-1 | 16 | TRBV11-2 | . | CASRTVGTGRYNEQFF | TGTGCCAGCAGAACGGTCGGGACAGGGCGCTACAATGAGCAGTTCTTC
TRBD2 | TRBJ2-5 | 18 | TRBV3-1 | few | CASSPGSTSGYGLETQYF | TGTGCCAGCAGTCCAGGTTCAACTAGCGGGTACGGCTTGGAGACCCAGTACTTC
. | TRBJ2-6 | 16 | TRBV29-1 | . | CSALMQSFPGANVLTF | TGCAGCGCCCTGATGCAGTCTTTCCCTGGGGCCAACGTCCTGACTTTC
. | TRBJ1-5 | 15 | TRBV3-1 | . | CASSQGGWGNQPQHF | TGTGCCAGCAGCCAAGGGGGCTGGGGCAATCAGCCCCAGCATTTT
. | TRBJ2-3 | 12 | TRBV7-9 | . | CASSIQRDTQYF | TGTGCCAGCAGCATTCAGCGGGATACGCAGTATTTT
. | TRBJ2-1 | 16 | TRBV12-3/TRBV12-4 | few | CASSLARLVTGNEQFF | TGTGCCAGCAGTTTAGCAAGACTAGTTACGGGCAATGAGCAGTTCTTC
. | TRBJ2-7 | 18 | TRBV20-1 | few | CSARALGSGMASEYEQYF | TGCAGTGCTAGGGCTCTCGGGAGTGGAATGGCTAGCGAGTACGAGCAGTACTTC
. | TRBJ1-5 | 12 | TRBV20-1 | few | CSAGGANQPQHF | TGCAGTGCAGGGGGGGCTAATCAGCCCCAGCATTTT
. | TRBJ2-5 | 13 | TRBV11-2 | many | CASSRVPAGTQYF | TGTGCCAGCAGTCGCGTCCCCGCGGGGACCCAGTACTTC